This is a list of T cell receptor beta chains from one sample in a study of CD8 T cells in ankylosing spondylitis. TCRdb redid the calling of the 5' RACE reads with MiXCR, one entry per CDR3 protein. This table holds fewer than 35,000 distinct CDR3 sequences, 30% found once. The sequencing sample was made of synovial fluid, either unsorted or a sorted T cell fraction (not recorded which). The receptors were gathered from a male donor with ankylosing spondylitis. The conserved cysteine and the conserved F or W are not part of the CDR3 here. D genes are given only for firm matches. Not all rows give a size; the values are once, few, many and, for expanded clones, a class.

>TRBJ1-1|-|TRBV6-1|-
ASRATRLNTEAF
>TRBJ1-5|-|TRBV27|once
ASSLRAGLNQPQH
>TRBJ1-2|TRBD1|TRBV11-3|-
ASSHGQGIYGYT
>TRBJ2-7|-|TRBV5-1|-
ASSLSWGYEQY
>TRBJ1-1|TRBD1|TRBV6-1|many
ASSPSTGGTEAF
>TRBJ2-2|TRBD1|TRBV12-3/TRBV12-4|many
ASSWTGKTTGELF
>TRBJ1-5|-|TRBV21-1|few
ASSKMWQLLSNQPQH
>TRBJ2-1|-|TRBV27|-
ASTRGTVGGNEQF
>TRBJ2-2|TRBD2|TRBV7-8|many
ASSFSGNAGELF
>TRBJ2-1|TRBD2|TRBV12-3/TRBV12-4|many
ASALAGVLNEQF
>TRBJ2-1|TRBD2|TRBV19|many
ASTRVVGGRRVEQF
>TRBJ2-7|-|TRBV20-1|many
SASTIAFAYEQY
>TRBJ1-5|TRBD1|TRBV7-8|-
ASSLALDRAQPQH
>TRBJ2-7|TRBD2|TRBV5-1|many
ASGDGTRSFYEQY
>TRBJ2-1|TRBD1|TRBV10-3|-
AISATGGASDEQF
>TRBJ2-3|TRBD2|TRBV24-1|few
ATSELAGATTDTQY
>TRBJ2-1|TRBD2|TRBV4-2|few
ASSPWTSGSFHHDEQF
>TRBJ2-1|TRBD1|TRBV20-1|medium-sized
SARDLSGQGYNEQF
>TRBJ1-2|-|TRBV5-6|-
ASSEGRNYGYT
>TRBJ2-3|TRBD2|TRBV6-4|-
ASSETGTSINTDTQY
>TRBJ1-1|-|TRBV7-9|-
ASSSPSETANTEAF
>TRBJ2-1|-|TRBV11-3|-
ASSFGLVEQF
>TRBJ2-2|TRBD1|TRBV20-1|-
SATTGQGDTGELF
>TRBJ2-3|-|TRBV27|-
ASTVASAMDTQY
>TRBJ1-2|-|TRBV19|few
ASTPGGIVGGYT
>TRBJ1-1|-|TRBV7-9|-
ASSLVQGGAAEAF
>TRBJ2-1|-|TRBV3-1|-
ASSLLSDLAVKIDEQF
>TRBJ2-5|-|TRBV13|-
ASSARQARETQY
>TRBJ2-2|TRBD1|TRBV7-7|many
ASSLGTDNTGELF
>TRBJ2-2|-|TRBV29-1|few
SVDSGNTGELF
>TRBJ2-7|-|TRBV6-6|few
ASSYGHRTISEQY
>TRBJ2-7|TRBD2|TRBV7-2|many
ASSLAPLGSGSYIEQY
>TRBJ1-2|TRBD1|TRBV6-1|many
ASSEFSGTGRYGYT
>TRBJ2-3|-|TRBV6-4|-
ASSLPPSPSLSTDTQY
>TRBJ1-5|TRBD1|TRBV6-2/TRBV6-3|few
ASSYGQGFRQPQH
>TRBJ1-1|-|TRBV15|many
ATSRVKLGNTEAF
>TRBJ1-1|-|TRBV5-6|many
ASSLSISGNTEAF
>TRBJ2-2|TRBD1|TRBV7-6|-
ASSSRQGANTGELF
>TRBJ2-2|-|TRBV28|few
ASIPGRVHAGELF
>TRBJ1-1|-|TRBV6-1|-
ASSEALGYEAF
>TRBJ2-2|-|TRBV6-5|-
ASSSLVSTYTGELF
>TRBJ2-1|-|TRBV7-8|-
ASRLLDSSYNEQF
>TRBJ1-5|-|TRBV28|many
ASSLIQRYYQPQH
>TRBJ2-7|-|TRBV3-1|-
ASSPDPGRSYEQY
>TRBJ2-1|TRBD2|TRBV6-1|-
ASSVRGNYNEQF
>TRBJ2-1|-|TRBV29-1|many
SVKTITYNEQF
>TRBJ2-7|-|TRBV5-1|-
ASSFSREQY
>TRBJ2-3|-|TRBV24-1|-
ATSDQGWADTQY
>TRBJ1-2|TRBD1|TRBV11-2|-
ASSPKSGQGRWTNYGYT
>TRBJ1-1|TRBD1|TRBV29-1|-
SVAGTESFMNTEAF
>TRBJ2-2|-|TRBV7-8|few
ASSLGAGGELF
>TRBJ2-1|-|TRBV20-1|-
SARPTVAALDNEQF
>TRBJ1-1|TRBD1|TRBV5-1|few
ASRSDRANTEAF
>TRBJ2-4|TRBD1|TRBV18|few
ASSPSDRAGKNIQY
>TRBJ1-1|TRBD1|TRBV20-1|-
SAVPGQGVIWRTEAF
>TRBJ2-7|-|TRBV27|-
ASGSTYEQY